Listed here are 6 T cell receptor beta chains from one sample, sequenced in a study of beta chain features in type 1 diabetes. Expressed TCRB transcripts were sequenced after all isolated RNA was converted to cDNA. TCRdb's copy holds only in-frame clones and misses some; the assay was immunoSEQ multiplex PCR. This repertoire shows a few hundred thousand clones, 20% found once; its top ten account for roughly 0.045%. Sequenced input: naive CD4+ T cells from blood. The receptors shown here come from a woman aged 18-29 years in good health.

This clone was found a few times. V and J are TRBV5-1 and TRBJ1-1; D remains ambiguous. CDR1 and CDR2 (germline): SGHRS, YFSETQ. The CDR3 has 13 amino acids. With 0 bases removed from V and 5 bases from J, the gap between germline ends came to 8 bases. Here the CDR3 reads CASSLAERTEAFF. The CDR3 nucleotides read TGCGCCAGCAGCTTGGCCGAGAGAACTGAAGCTTTCTTT.

This clone was detected only a few times. The identical CDR3 is also encoded by other nucleotide sequences in the sample. This sequence joins TRBV5-1 and TRBJ1-1; tentatively, D is TRBD1 (6 bases). CDR1 SGHRS and CDR2 YFSETQ come from the germline V gene. The CDR3 totals 13 residues. The germline V and J ends were trimmed by 0 bases and 5 bases, with 8 bases remaining between them. The CDR3 is CASSLDRVTEAFF. In DNA form, the CDR3 reads TGCGCCAGCAGCTTGGACAGGGTTACTGAAGCTTTCTTT.

As DNA, the CDR3 is TGTGCCAGCAGCTCGACTAGCGGGAACTTCAATGAGCAGTTCTTC. Translated: CASSSTSGNFNEQFF. The genes are TRBV7-6 and TRBJ2-1, with TRBD2 matching over 11 bases. The trim removed 4 bases at V and 6 bases at J, leaving 5 bases unmatched. Germline V gives CDR1 SGHVS, CDR2 FNYEAQ. CDR3 length: 15 residues.

The rearrangement uses TRBV7-2 and TRBJ2-1, with D perhaps matching TRBD1 (5 bases). Trimming removed 1 base at V and 15 bases at J, with 13 bases between. The CDR3 has 12 amino acids. CDR1 and CDR2 from the germline V gene are SGHTA and FQGNSA. CDR3 region: CASSLVVPRGFF. CDR3 nucleotides: TGTGCCAGCAGCTTAGTCGTCCCAAGGGGGTTCTTC.

This clone was seen more than once but under ten times. The chain combines TRBV2 with TRBJ2-4; no definite D call. This CDR3 has 13 amino acids. The V gene lost 5 bases and the J gene lost 0 bases, with 5 bases spanning the gap. CDR1 is SNHLY, CDR2 FYNNEI, per germline. CDR3 in DNA: TGTGCCAGCAGTCGACTAGCCAAAAACATTCAGTACTTC. Translated, it gives CASSRLAKNIQYF. Complete variable domain (other parts from reference TRBV2 and TRBJ2-4): EPEVTQTPSHQVTQMGQEVILRCVPISNHLYFYWYRQILGQKVEFLVSFYNNEISEKSEIFDDQFSVERPDGSNFTLKIRSTKLEDSAMYFCASSRLAKNIQYFGAGTRLSVL.

The chain joins TRBV4-2 to TRBJ1-5, with 7 bases that match TRBD1. The CDR3 has 15 amino acids. After removal of 1 base from V and 8 bases from J, the junction contained 8 bases not matched to a gene. Germline V gives CDR1 LGHNA, CDR2 YNFKEQ. This CDR3 reads CASSQVEGGREPQHF. The CDR3 bases are TGTGCCAGCAGCCAAGTCGAAGGGGGCCGGGAGCCCCAGCATTTT.